This T cell receptor (beta chain) stems from a study of response to subunit inactivated influenza vaccine. TCRdb re-derived calls from the RT-PCR reads in MiXCR, one entry per CDR3 protein. Of about 780,000 distinct CDR3 sequences in the sample, less than 20% were seen once. The CDR3 contains 15 residues. V shed 4 bases and J shed 8 bases, with 19 bases lying between them. In germline, CDR1 is SGHAT, CDR2 FQNNGV. The sequencing used PBMCs from blood, collected 5 to 6 days after vaccination. The source of this sequence is a man aged 45-60 years who received an inactivated influenza vaccine. The chain combines TRBV11-2 with TRBJ2-3; D perhaps matches TRBD2 (6 bases). CDR3 in amino acids: CASSSRRGIDGTQYF. In nucleotides, the CDR3 is TGTGCCAGCAGCTCGCGGAGGGGTATAGACGGTACGCAGTATTTT.